The 21 T cell receptor beta chains below come from one sample, sequenced in a study of T-cell memory formation after mild COVID-19. MiXCR was run by TCRdb on the 5' RACE reads, yielding one entry per CDR3 protein. In the table there are approximately 150,000 distinct CDR3 sequences, about a fifth of which are singletons. What was sequenced was PBMCs or a T cell subset sorted from them (not recorded which). These receptor sequences come from an adult woman who had mild COVID-19 (a few samples of this study predate the infection). Cell type and time point are not known.

The sample holds a few counts of this clonotype. The chain carries TRBV11-3 and TRBJ2-7; 9 nucleotides match TRBD1. Trimming cost V 6 bases and J 4 bases; bases outside gene matches: 10. Germline V gene data show CDR1 as SGHNT and CDR2 as YENEEA. This CDR3 has 15 amino acids. The CDR3 reads CASSLAGTGSYEQYF. The CDR3 DNA reads as TGTGCCAGCAGTCTAGCCGGGACAGGGTCATACGAGCAGTACTTC.

This clonotype was detected only a few times. The J gene is TRBJ1-1, the V gene TRBV30, with a possible D match to TRBD1 (6 bases). The germline V gene has CDR1 GTSNPN and CDR2 SVGIG (reference sequence). Between the trimmed V and J ends, which lost 0 bases and 1 base, there was a span of 12 bases. The CDR3 contains 15 residues. CDR3 sequence reads: CAWSVWDTGNTEAFF. CDR3 nucleotides: TGTGCCTGGAGTGTATGGGACACTGGGAACACTGAAGCTTTCTTT.

The V call is TRBV18, the J call TRBJ2-6; 7 bases align to TRBD1. The ends lost 3 bases at V and 1 base at J; junction bases unmatched: 12. Germline V lookup: CDR1 KGHSH, CDR2 LQKENI. The CDR3 length is 19 residues. The CDR3 loop is CASSPGFGTENSGANVLTF. CDR3 nucleotide sequence: TGTGCCAGCTCACCTGGTTTTGGGACAGAAAATTCTGGGGCCAACGTCCTGACTTTC. The full variable domain, rest sourced from reference TRBV18 and TRBJ2-6, is NAGVMQNPRHLVRRRGQEARLRCSPMKGHSHVYWYRQLPEEGLKFMVYLQKENIIDESGMPKERFSAEFPKEGPSILRIQQVVRGDSAAYFCASSPGFGTENSGANVLTFGAGSRLTVL.

This clonotype appeared a few times. Written as DNA, the CDR3 is TGTGCCAGCAGGGGCCCGACAGGGGGAGGCACCGGGGAGCTGTTTTTT. Its translation: CASRGPTGGGTGELFF. The genes are TRBV6-2 or TRBV6-3 and TRBJ2-2; 9 positions match TRBD1. V shed 6 bases, J shed 4 bases, and the junction held 9 bases outside the gene matches. CDR3 length: 16 residues. Germline CDR1 is MNHEY and CDR2 is SVGEGT.

In this sample, this clonotype turned up a few times. This chain connects TRBV4-1 to TRBJ2-6; 9 bases are shared with TRBD1. The CDR3 consists of 19 residues. Germline CDR1 reads MGHRA; CDR2 reads YSYEKL. V shed 4 bases, J shed 0 bases, and the junction held 10 bases outside the gene matches. The CDR3 DNA reads TGCGCCAGCAGCCGAGACGCCGGGACAGGGTACTCTGGGGCCAACGTCCTGACTTTC. As protein: CASSRDAGTGYSGANVLTF.

The V gene is TRBV7-9, the J gene TRBJ1-2; D remains unclear. The germline gives CDR1 SEHNR, CDR2 FQNEAQ (reference sequence). V was clipped by 5 bases and J by 3 bases, with 16 bases between them. CDR3 length: 15 residues. CDR3 DNA: TGTGCCAGCAGCGTCCGGGCCCAGGAGGACTATGGCTACACCTTC. Residues: CASSVRAQEDYGYTF.

The chain couples TRBV6-1 to TRBJ1-1, with TRBD1 identical over 7 bases. The junction had 7 bases not matched to a gene; V was cut back by 6 bases and J by 0 bases. CDR1 MNHNS and CDR2 SASEGT come from the germline V gene. This CDR3 spans 15 amino acids. CDR3 DNA: TGTGCCAGCAGCGCCGGGACAGTAATGAACACTGAAGCTTTCTTT. Protein: CASSAGTVMNTEAFF.

The V call is TRBV18, the J call TRBJ1-1; D is unclear. In germline, CDR1 is KGHSH, CDR2 LQKENI. The CDR3 is 14 residues long. Trimming cost V 2 bases and J 3 bases, with 10 bases left between them. The CDR3 region is CASSPYGGYTEAFF. The CDR3 coding sequence is TGTGCCAGCTCACCATACGGAGGTTACACTGAAGCTTTCTTT.

This clonotype was detected a few times. The CDR3 here is CATSDRGASGGFYNEQFF. The DNA of the CDR3 is TGTGCCACCAGTGACCGCGGGGCTAGCGGAGGTTTCTACAATGAGCAGTTCTTC. The chain uses TRBV24-1 and TRBJ2-1, with 7 bases identical to TRBD2. V was pared by 4 bases and J by 3 bases, with 14 bases of the junction left unmatched. CDR3 length: 18 amino acids. Germline V gene data show CDR1 as KGHDR and CDR2 as SFDVKD.

The V call is TRBV7-6, the J call TRBJ2-3, with 10 bases aligning to TRBD2. J was trimmed by 2 bases and V by 5 bases; bases with no gene match: 7. The CDR3 length is 16 residues. Germline loops: CDR1 SGHVS, CDR2 FNYEAQ. Here the CDR3 DNA reads TGTGCCAGCAGCCCTCTAAGCGGGGGGGCCACAGATACGCAGTATTTT. It codes for CASSPLSGGATDTQYF. Using reference TRBV7-6 and TRBJ2-3 for the parts outside the CDR3, the full variable domain is GAGVSQSPRYKVTKRGQDVALRCDPISGHVSLYWYRQALGQGPEFLTYFNYEAQQDKSGLPNDRFSAERPEGSISTLTIQRTEQRDSAMYRCASSPLSGGATDTQYFGPGTRLTVL.

V and J are TRBV20-1 and TRBJ2-1; D is perhaps TRBD2 (5 bases). This CDR3 region has 15 residues. V was clipped by 2 bases and J by 0 bases, with 11 bases between them. CDR1 is DFQATT and CDR2 is SNEGSKA in the germline V gene (reference sequence). The chain's CDR3 is CSARRPGVSYNEQFF. CDR3 coding DNA: TGCAGTGCTAGACGTCCCGGGGTCTCCTACAATGAGCAGTTCTTC.

The rearrangement uses TRBV29-1 and TRBJ2-1, with 8 bases matching TRBD1. The germline V gene encodes CDR1 SQVTM and CDR2 ANQGSEA. The CDR3 totals 12 residues. Trimming cost V 6 bases and J 15 bases; bases outside gene matches: 13. The DNA of the CDR3 is TGCAGCGTGCGGACAGGGCGAGGGGGATCGTTCTTC. Translating gives CSVRTGRGGSFF.

This clonotype was picked up a small number of times. This rearrangement joins TRBV5-1 to TRBJ2-5, with 7 nucleotides matching TRBD1. CDR3 length equals 16 residues. The ends lost 0 bases at V and 2 bases at J; junction bases unmatched: 7. Germline-derived CDR1 and CDR2 are SGHRS and YFSETQ. CDR3 sequence (DNA): TGCGCCAGCAGCTTGGCCAGCCCGGGACAGCAAGAGACCCAGTACTTC. Translated: CASSLASPGQQETQYF.

This clonotype was detected a few times. The V gene is TRBV20-1, the J gene TRBJ2-1; TRBD2 might be the D (6 bases). This CDR3 spans 12 amino acids. The V end was cut by 3 bases, the J end by 8 bases, with 11 bases between. The germline V gene has CDR1 DFQATT and CDR2 SNEGSKA (reference sequence). Here the CDR3 DNA reads TGCAGTGCTAGGAGGAGGGGACATGAGCAGTTCTTC. Its translation is CSARRRGHEQFF.

V usage is TRBV20-1 and J usage is TRBJ2-7, with 13 bases identical to TRBD2. Unmatched junction bases numbered 8, after V lost 1 base and J lost 8 bases. Germline values: CDR1 DFQATT, CDR2 SNEGSKA (reference sequence). The CDR3 runs 15 residues. DNA of the CDR3: TGCAGTGCTAGAGTGGCACTAGCGGGGGGGCCCCAGCAGTACTTC. This translates into CSARVALAGGPQQYF.

V gene TRBV6-5 combines with J gene TRBJ1-5; possibly TRBD1 for D (5 bases). CDR1 and CDR2 from the germline V gene are MNHEY and SVGAGI. Trimming pared 2 bases from V and 9 bases from J, leaving 14 bases between. CDR3 length: 14 amino acids. This chain's CDR3 is CASSYQQGGRPQHF. In DNA, the CDR3 is TGTGCCAGCAGTTACCAGCAGGGCGGTCGGCCCCAGCATTTT.

This chain joins TRBV14 and TRBJ1-1; TRBD1 is a possible D gene (5 bases). Trimming shortened V by 2 bases and J by 4 bases, and 8 bases separated the two germline ends. The CDR3 spans 13 residues. Germline V CDR1 and CDR2: SGHDN, FVKESK. The CDR3: CASSQYQGTEAFF. The CDR3 nucleotides are TGTGCCAGCAGCCAATATCAGGGCACTGAAGCTTTCTTT.

The chain has TRBV2 and TRBJ2-7; 9 nucleotides match TRBD2. CDR1 is SNHLY, CDR2 FYNNEI, per germline. The CDR3 spans 15 residues. Trimming cost V 1 base and J 4 bases; bases outside gene matches: 5. CDR3 amino acids: CASSEVLAGKYEQYF. In DNA, the CDR3 is TGTGCCAGCAGTGAAGTGCTAGCGGGGAAATACGAGCAGTACTTC.

This rearrangement joins TRBV20-1 to TRBJ1-4, with TRBD1 identical over 9 bases. V dropped 5 bases and J dropped 7; count of bases not matched to a gene: 11. The V gene's germline CDR1 is DFQATT and CDR2 SNEGSKA (reference sequence). The CDR3 spans 15 residues. CDR3 loop: CSAGRTGGGGEKLFF. The DNA of the CDR3 is TGCAGTGCTGGTAGAACAGGGGGCGGGGGTGAAAAACTGTTTTTT.

This chain joins TRBV6-2 or TRBV6-3 and TRBJ2-1; 12 bases are shared with TRBD2. Looked up from germline, CDR1 is MNHEY and CDR2 is SVGEGT. The CDR3 is made up of 15 amino acids. With 6 bases clipped from V and 6 bases from J, the junction kept 6 bases outside the gene matches. The CDR3 region is CASRLAGGMGNEQFF. The DNA of the CDR3 is TGTGCCAGCAGACTAGCGGGAGGCATGGGCAATGAGCAGTTCTTC.

This clonotype has only a few counts. The chain employs TRBV20-1 and TRBJ1-5; tentative D call: TRBD1 (5 bases). The V end was cut by 1 base, the J end by 11 bases, with 15 bases between. This CDR3 spans 13 amino acids. Germline CDR1 DFQATT, CDR2 SNEGSKA (reference sequence). The CDR3 DNA sequence: TGCAGTGCTAGAGCCTATGGGGGTGTAGCCCAGCATTTT. Amino acids: CSARAYGGVAQHF.